The clone carrying this T cell receptor beta chain was seen once. Using immunoSEQ multiplex PCR, the repertoire was profiled, and TCRdb retains in-frame clones only, with some absent. The sample includes roughly 500,000 clones, 70% to 90% seen only once; the top ten take approximately 2.9%. The entry originates in a study of blood T cell repertoires in COVID-19. Study background: In each case, the material was cDNA or gDNA derived from T cells, B-cell-depleted T cells, or PBMCs.

After removal of 2 bases from V and 4 bases from J, the junction contained 5 bases not matched to a gene. There are 15 residues in the CDR3. Germline CDR1 is LGHDT and CDR2 is YNNKEL (reference sequence). This chain uses TRBV3-1 (or the pseudogene TRBV3-2) with TRBJ2-7; 10 bases line up with TRBD2. The sequence was obtained from a human donor in a cohort sampled during active COVID-19. The sequenced sample was peripheral blood. The CDR3 sequence is CASSQNLAGVYEQYF. As DNA, the CDR3 is TGTGCCAGCAGCCAAAACCTAGCGGGAGTGTACGAGCAGTACTTC.